This TCR beta chain is drawn from a study of blood T cell repertoires in COVID-19. Study-level background: T cells, B-cell-depleted T cells, or PBMCs provided the cDNA or gDNA that served as material.

Patients at the Seattle site were enrolled during active infection and followed longitudinally. In the original analysis: Nucleated cell number was recorded as an estimate derived from reference gene primer amplification. Profiled with immunoSEQ multiplex PCR; TCRdb holds only in-frame clones, not every one. That table furnishes V, J and clone size, whereas the DNA furnished D and trimming. The table has 450,000 or so clones, about 87% seen once. The CDR3 length is 15 residues. Trimming took 0 bases from V and 2 from J, leaving 12 bases between them. Per germline, CDR1 SGHRS and CDR2 YFSETQ. The sample taken for sequencing was peripheral blood. This TCR came from a man between 18 and 35 years old with COVID-19, enrolled during active disease. The V and J genes are TRBV5-1 and TRBJ2-7; the D gene is possibly TRBD1 (6 bases). The DNA for the CDR3 is TGCGCCAGCAGCTTGGATTATCAGGGGCCCTACGAGCAGTACTTC. Protein product: CASSLDYQGPYEQYF.